Below are 23 T cell receptor beta chains sequenced from a single sample in a study of blood T cell repertoires in COVID-19. Using immunoSEQ multiplex PCR, the repertoire was profiled, and TCRdb retains in-frame clones only, with some absent. This table has roughly 240,000 clones, almost 85% appearing once. Sequenced sample: peripheral blood. These receptors were obtained from a man in his forties or fifties with COVID-19, enrolled during active disease.

This rearrangement joins TRBV11-2 to TRBJ2-5, with TRBD2 identical over 7 bases. Unmatched junction bases numbered 5, after V lost 5 bases and J lost 5 bases. CDR3 size: 13 residues. Germline CDR1 reads SGHAT; CDR2 reads FQNNGV. CDR3 in amino acids: CASSRGLRETQYF. Written as DNA, the CDR3 is TGTGCCAGCAGCCGGGGACTACGCGAGACCCAGTACTTC.

This clone was observed once. This chain joins TRBV6-5 and TRBJ2-5, with a weak D call TRBD2 (5 bases). Germline values: CDR1 MNHEY, CDR2 SVGAGI. The CDR3 length is 16 residues. V lost 2 bases and J 0 bases, leaving 13 bases between the germline ends. The CDR3 DNA is TGTGCCAGCAGTTACCGGGCGGGCGAGTACCAAGAGACCCAGTACTTC. Translated: CASSYRAGEYQETQYF.

The chain couples TRBV6-5 to TRBJ2-7; maybe TRBD1 (6 bases). The CDR3 length is 13 residues. In germline, CDR1 is MNHEY, CDR2 SVGAGI. The V gene lost 6 bases and the J gene lost 4 bases, with 13 bases spanning the gap. The CDR3 DNA follows: TGTGCCAGCAGCCAGGGGACCGCATACGAGCAGTACTTC. Its protein is CASSQGTAYEQYF.

V gene TRBV29-1 combines with J gene TRBJ2-1, with D tentatively TRBD2 (5 bases). Germline-derived CDR1 and CDR2 are SQVTM and ANQGSEA. The CDR3 extends over 13 amino acids. V lost 5 bases and J 2 bases, leaving 10 bases between the germline ends. The CDR3 DNA sequence: TGCAGCGTTTTTTCCGGGGCCTACAATGAGCAGTTCTTC. This translates into CSVFSGAYNEQFF.

This chain uses TRBV3-1 (or the pseudogene TRBV3-2) with TRBJ2-7; TRBD2 agrees at 8 bases. CDR3 size: 17 residues. The germline V gene encodes CDR1 LGHDT and CDR2 YNNKEL (reference sequence). V gave up 0 bases and J gave up 1 base; unmatched junction bases: 8. CDR3 bases: TGTGCCAGCAGCCAAGACCCTACGGGGGGGTGGTCCTACGAGCAGTACTTC. It codes for CASSQDPTGGWSYEQYF.

V usage is TRBV11-2 and J usage is TRBJ2-5, with 9 bases fitting TRBD2. The V gene end was trimmed by 8 bases and the J gene end by 4 bases; junction bases not matched to a gene: 11. This CDR3 is built from 15 residues. The germline CDR1 and CDR2 sequences are SGHAT and FQNNGV. CDR3 protein: CASEPGLAGRETQYF. In nucleotides, the CDR3 is TGTGCCAGCGAACCGGGACTAGCCGGTAGAGAGACCCAGTACTTC.

The V call is TRBV2, the J call TRBJ1-2, with D uncertain. The CDR3 is 14 amino acids. Germline values: CDR1 SNHLY, CDR2 FYNNEI. Trimming took off 2 bases at V and 1 base at J, with 8 bases between the two ends. CDR3 sequence (DNA): TGTGCCAGCAGTGAATCTCGGGATAACTATGGCTACACCTTC. Translating it yields CASSESRDNYGYTF.

The DNA of the CDR3 is TGTGCTAGTGGTTTGCAGACGGGCACTGAAGCTTTCTTT. Translated: CASGLQTGTEAFF. V and J are TRBV12-5 and TRBJ1-1; D gene ambiguous. This CDR3 spans 13 amino acids. The germline V and J ends were trimmed by 2 bases and 4 bases, with 8 bases remaining between them. Germline CDR1 and CDR2: LGHNT and FRNRAP.

V and J are TRBV5-1 and TRBJ2-5; the match to TRBD1 covers 8 bases. The V and J ends lost 4 bases and 4 bases, in that order; junction bases with no gene match: 6. This CDR3 comprises 14 residues. CDR1 and CDR2 from the germline V gene are SGHRS and YFSETQ. Written as DNA, the CDR3 is TGCGCCAGCAGCGAAGGACAGGGTTTAGAGACCCAGTACTTC. Its translation is CASSEGQGLETQYF.

The V and J genes are TRBV7-3 and TRBJ2-1, with 9 bases identical to TRBD2. After removal of 5 bases from V and 7 bases from J, the junction contained 12 bases not matched to a gene. The CDR3 is 16 residues long. Germline V lookup: CDR1 SGHTA, CDR2 FQGTGA. The CDR3 region has the DNA TGTGCCAGCAGCGAGACTAGCGGTCCCCCGAGAAATGAGCAGTTCTTC. Residues: CASSETSGPPRNEQFF.

The genes are TRBV7-8 and TRBJ1-1; TRBD1 agrees at 8 bases. From germline, CDR1 is SGHVS and CDR2 FQNEAQ. The V and J ends lost 1 base and 0 bases, in that order; junction bases with no gene match: 4. CDR3 size: 16 residues. The CDR3 spells CASSLGPTGVNTEAFF. The CDR3 DNA reads as TGTGCCAGCAGCTTAGGGCCGACAGGGGTGAACACTGAAGCTTTCTTT.

The rearrangement joins TRBV29-1 to TRBJ2-7, with 10 bases that match TRBD2. With V trimmed by 7 bases and J by 7 bases, 7 bases remained unmatched. From germline, CDR1 is SQVTM and CDR2 ANQGSEA. This CDR3 comprises 12 residues. The CDR3 bases are TGCAGCGCCGAGCGGGGGGGCCTTGAGCAGTACTTC. Residues: CSAERGGLEQYF.

This chain joins TRBV10-3 and TRBJ2-5, with D possibly TRBD2 on 6 matching bases. V was cut by 10 bases and J by 5 bases, with 17 bases left in between. Germline V CDR1 and CDR2: ENHRY, SYGVKD. This CDR3 has 13 residues. The CDR3 protein is CATGEGGFETQYF. CDR3 in DNA: TGTGCCACGGGGGAAGGAGGGTTTGAGACCCAGTACTTC.

The rearrangement uses TRBV28 and TRBJ1-5; TRBD1 matches 10 bases. Germline trimming cut 2 bases from V and 0 bases from J; bases unmatched to any gene: 10. CDR1 is MDHEN, CDR2 SYDVKM, per germline. CDR3 length: 19 residues. The CDR3 sequence is CASSLRRWDRGYSNQPQHF. The CDR3 DNA is TGTGCCAGCAGTTTAAGGAGGTGGGACAGGGGATATAGCAATCAGCCCCAGCATTTT. The whole variable domain, filled in from reference TRBV28 and TRBJ1-5, reads DVKVTQSSRYLVKRTGEKVFLECVQDMDHENMFWYRQDPGLGLRLIYFSYDVKMKEKGDIPEGYSVSREKKERFSLILESASTNQTSMYLCASSLRRWDRGYSNQPQHFGDGTRLSIL.

This clone was observed a single time. The chain is built from TRBV6-1 and TRBJ1-5; D remains ambiguous. CDR3 length: 17 amino acids. Germline V gene lookup returns CDR1 MNHNS and CDR2 SASEGT. V lost 0 bases and J lost 6, with 18 bases in between. CDR3 coding DNA: TGTGCCAGCAGTGAAGCATCAGGACGCTTAAGCGGTCAGCCCCAGCATTTT. It codes for CASSEASGRLSGQPQHF.

This clone was observed a handful of times. Other DNA variants within this sample encode the same CDR3. The J gene is TRBJ2-1, the V gene TRBV20-1, with 8 bases identical to TRBD2. The CDR3 runs to 11 residues. V was clipped by 6 bases and J by 8 bases; unmatched bases: 3. CDR1 DFQATT and CDR2 SNEGSKA come from the germline V gene (reference sequence). CDR3 region: CSARGLDEQFF. CDR3 in DNA: TGCAGTGCAAGGGGACTAGATGAGCAGTTCTTC.

The chain carries TRBV5-1 and TRBJ2-5; D possibly corresponds to TRBD1 (7 bases). Germline V gene data show CDR1 as SGHRS and CDR2 as YFSETQ. V shed 5 bases and J shed 3 bases, with 11 bases lying between them. This CDR3 has 13 amino acids. The CDR3 protein is CASREGTEETQYF. The CDR3 DNA is TGCGCCAGCAGGGAGGGGACAGAAGAGACCCAGTACTTC.

The V gene is TRBV15, the J gene TRBJ2-7; D call uncertain. Trimming took 1 base from V and 4 from J, leaving 14 bases between them. Germline V lookup: CDR1 LNHNV, CDR2 YYDKDF (reference sequence). CDR3 length equals 15 residues. The CDR3 reads CATSRAVFHGYEQYF. The CDR3 region has the DNA TGTGCCACCAGCAGAGCCGTTTTCCACGGGTACGAGCAGTACTTC.

This chain uses TRBV18 with TRBJ2-7, with 7 bases lining up with TRBD1. The CDR3 contains 14 residues. The trim removed 3 bases at V and 2 bases at J, leaving 4 bases unmatched. CDR1 and CDR2 (germline): KGHSH, LQKENI. The CDR3 reads CASSPPGQTYEQYF. The CDR3 nucleotides read TGTGCCAGCTCACCGCCGGGACAGACCTACGAGCAGTACTTC.

This sequence joins TRBV4-2 and TRBJ1-2; D is uncertain. The length of the CDR3 is 15 residues. Germline V gene data show CDR1 as LGHNA and CDR2 as YNFKEQ. With 0 bases removed from V and 2 bases from J, the gap between germline ends came to 10 bases. The CDR3, as DNA: TGTGCCAGCAGCCAAGAGCCGGGAGTAAACTATGGCTACACCTTC. This translates into CASSQEPGVNYGYTF.

This sequence joins TRBV30 and TRBJ1-1; TRBD1 agrees at 7 bases. Germline CDR1 is GTSNPN and CDR2 is SVGIG (reference sequence). The V and J ends lost 7 bases and 9 bases, in that order; junction bases with no gene match: 5. The CDR3 loop spans 10 amino acids. The CDR3 region is CAFSGGQAFF. The CDR3 DNA sequence: TGTGCCTTTTCAGGGGGACAAGCTTTCTTT. The whole variable domain, remainder taken from reference TRBV30 and TRBJ1-1, is SQTIHQWPATLVQPVGSPLSLECTVEGTSNPNLYWYRQAAGRGLQLLFYSVGIGQISSEVPQNLSASRPQDRQFILSSKKLLLSDSGFYLCAFSGGQAFFGQGTRLTVV.

V usage is TRBV6-1 and J usage is TRBJ2-5, with 7 bases aligning to TRBD1. CDR1 and CDR2 (germline): MNHNS, SASEGT. The V segment lost 1 base and the J segment 3 bases; nucleotides outside the gene matches: 2. CDR3 length equals 14 residues. The CDR3 is CASSEGDRKETQYF. The CDR3 DNA sequence: TGTGCCAGCAGTGAAGGGGACAGAAAAGAGACCCAGTACTTC.

The chain employs TRBV29-1 and TRBJ1-5; weak D call: TRBD1 (6 bases). Trimming left V 6 bases short and J 7 bases short, with 19 bases between. This CDR3 has 14 residues. Germline-derived CDR1 and CDR2 are SQVTM and ANQGSEA. The CDR3: CSVRMGDGGQPQHF. The CDR3 DNA is TGCAGCGTACGCATGGGGGATGGGGGCCAGCCCCAGCATTTT.